The TCR beta chain under discussion was sequenced for a study of blood T cell repertoires in COVID-19. Overall study context: Nucleic acid was either cDNA or gDNA, and it came from T cells, B-cell-depleted T cells, or PBMCs.

Clones were sequenced by immunoSEQ multiplex PCR, and TCRdb holds only the in-frame ones, with some missing. Here the sample spans about 410,000 clones, just under 90% being singletons. V dropped 3 bases and J dropped 8; count of bases not matched to a gene: 11. The germline gives CDR1 DFQATT, CDR2 SNEGSKA (reference sequence). The CDR3 is made up of 15 amino acids. This study enrolled people aged 18 to 89 from approximately 25 US geographic areas. Cohorts were determined from participant-reported clinical history. The sequence was collected from a woman in her twenties or thirties who had recovered from COVID-19. Specimen: PBMCs or T cells enriched from blood (not recorded which). V gene TRBV20-1 combines with J gene TRBJ2-1, with TRBD2 matching 9 bases. The CDR3: CSASNLAGTRDEQFF. DNA of the CDR3: TGCAGTGCTAGTAATCTAGCGGGGACCAGGGATGAGCAGTTCTTC.